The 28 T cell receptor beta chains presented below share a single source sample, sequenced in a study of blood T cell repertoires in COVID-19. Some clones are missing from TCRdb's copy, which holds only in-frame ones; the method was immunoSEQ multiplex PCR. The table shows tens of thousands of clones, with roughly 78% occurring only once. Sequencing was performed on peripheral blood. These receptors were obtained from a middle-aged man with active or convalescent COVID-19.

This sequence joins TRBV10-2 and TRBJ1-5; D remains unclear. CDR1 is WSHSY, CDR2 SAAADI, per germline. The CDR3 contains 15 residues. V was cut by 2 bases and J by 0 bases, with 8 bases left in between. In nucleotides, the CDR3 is TGCGCCAGCAGTGAGGTTCAGAATAGCAATCAGCCCCAGCATTTT. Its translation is CASSEVQNSNQPQHF.

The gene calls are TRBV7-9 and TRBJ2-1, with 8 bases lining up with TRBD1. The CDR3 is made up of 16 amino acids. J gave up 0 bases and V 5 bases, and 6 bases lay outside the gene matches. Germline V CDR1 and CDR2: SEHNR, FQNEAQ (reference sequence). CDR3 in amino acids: CASSPGQGPSYNEQFF. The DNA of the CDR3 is TGTGCCAGCAGCCCAGGACAGGGTCCCTCCTACAATGAGCAGTTCTTC.

CDR3 nucleotides: TGTGCCATCAGGGCCGGGACTAGCGGGGGCACAGATACGCAGTATTTT. Translating it yields CAIRAGTSGGTDTQYF. The J gene is TRBJ2-3, the V gene TRBV10-3; 13 positions match TRBD2. Germline values: CDR1 ENHRY, CDR2 SYGVKD. V gave up 6 bases and J gave up 1 base; unmatched junction bases: 4. The CDR3 contains 16 residues.

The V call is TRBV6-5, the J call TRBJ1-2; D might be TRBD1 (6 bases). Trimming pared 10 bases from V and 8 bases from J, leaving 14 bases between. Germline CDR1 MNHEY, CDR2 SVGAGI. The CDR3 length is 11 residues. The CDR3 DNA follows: TGTGCCACCGGGACATCGTTCGGCTACACCTTC. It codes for CATGTSFGYTF.

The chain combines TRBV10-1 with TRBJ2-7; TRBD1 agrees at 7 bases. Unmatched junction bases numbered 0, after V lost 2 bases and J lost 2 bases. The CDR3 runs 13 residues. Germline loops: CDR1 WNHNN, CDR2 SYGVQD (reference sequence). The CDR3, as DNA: TGCGCCAGCAGTGAGGGGACAGCCTACGAGCAGTACTTC. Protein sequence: CASSEGTAYEQYF.

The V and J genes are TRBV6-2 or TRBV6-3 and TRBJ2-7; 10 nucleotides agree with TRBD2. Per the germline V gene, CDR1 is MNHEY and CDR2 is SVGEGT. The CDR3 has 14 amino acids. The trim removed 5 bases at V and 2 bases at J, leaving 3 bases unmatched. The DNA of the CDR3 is TGTGCCAGCAGTCTCAGCGGGGGGGCCTACGAGCAGTACTTC. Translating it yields CASSLSGGAYEQYF.

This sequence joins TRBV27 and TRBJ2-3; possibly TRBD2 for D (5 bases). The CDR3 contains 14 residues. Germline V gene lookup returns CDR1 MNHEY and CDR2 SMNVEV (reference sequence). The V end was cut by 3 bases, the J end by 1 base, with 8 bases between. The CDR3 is CASSLRTGTDTQYF. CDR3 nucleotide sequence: TGTGCCAGCAGTTTGCGGACTGGCACAGATACGCAGTATTTT.

CDR3: CASSQAIPGTQYF. CDR3 bases: TGTGCCAGCAGCCAAGCGATCCCCGGGACCCAGTACTTC. The chain couples TRBV3-1 (or the pseudogene TRBV3-2) to TRBJ2-5; D gene ambiguous. In germline, CDR1 is LGHDT, CDR2 YNNKEL (reference sequence). The CDR3 contains 13 residues. Trimming shortened V by 1 base and J by 7 bases, and 10 bases separated the two germline ends.

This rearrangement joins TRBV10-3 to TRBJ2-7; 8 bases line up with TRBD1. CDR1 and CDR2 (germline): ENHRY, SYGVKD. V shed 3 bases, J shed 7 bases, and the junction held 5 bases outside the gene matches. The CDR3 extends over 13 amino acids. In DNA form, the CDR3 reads TGTGCCATCAGTGAAACCGGACAGGGAGAGCAGTACGTC. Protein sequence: CAISETGQGEQYV.

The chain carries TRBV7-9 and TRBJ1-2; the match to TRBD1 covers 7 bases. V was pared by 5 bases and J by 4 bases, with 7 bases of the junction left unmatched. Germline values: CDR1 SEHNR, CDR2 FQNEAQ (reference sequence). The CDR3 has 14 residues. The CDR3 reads CASSAQGGGYGYTF. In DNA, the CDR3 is TGTGCCAGCAGCGCTCAGGGGGGAGGCTATGGCTACACCTTC.

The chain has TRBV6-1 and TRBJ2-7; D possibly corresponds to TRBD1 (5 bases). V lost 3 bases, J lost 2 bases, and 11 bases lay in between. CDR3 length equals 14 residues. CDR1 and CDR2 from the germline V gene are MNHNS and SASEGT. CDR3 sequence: CASSDKTDTYEQYV. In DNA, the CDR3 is TGTGCCAGCAGTGACAAGACAGATACCTACGAGCAGTACGTC.

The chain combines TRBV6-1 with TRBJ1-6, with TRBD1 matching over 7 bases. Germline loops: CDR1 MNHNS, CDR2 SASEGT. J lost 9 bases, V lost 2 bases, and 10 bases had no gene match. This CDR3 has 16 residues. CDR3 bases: TGTGCCAGCAGTGAACCCAACAGGGGCTTGGGTTCACCCCTCCACTTT. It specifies CASSEPNRGLGSPLHF.

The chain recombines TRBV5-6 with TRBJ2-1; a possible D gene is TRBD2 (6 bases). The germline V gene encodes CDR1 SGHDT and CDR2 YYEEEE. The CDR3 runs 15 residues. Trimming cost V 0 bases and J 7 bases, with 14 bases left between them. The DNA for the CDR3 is TGTGCCAGCAGCTTGGTTGGGGCAGGGAGGAATGAGCAGTTCTTC. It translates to CASSLVGAGRNEQFF.

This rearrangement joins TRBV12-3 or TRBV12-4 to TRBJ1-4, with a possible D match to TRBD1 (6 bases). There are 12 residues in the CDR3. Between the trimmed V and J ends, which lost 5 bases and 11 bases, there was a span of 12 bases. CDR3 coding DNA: TGTGCCAGCAGTCCCGACAGGAAGAAACTGTTTTTT. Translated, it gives CASSPDRKKLFF.

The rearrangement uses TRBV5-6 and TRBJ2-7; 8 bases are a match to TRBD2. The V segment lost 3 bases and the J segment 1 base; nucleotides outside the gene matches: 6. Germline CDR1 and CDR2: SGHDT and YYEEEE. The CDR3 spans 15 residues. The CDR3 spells CASSSRGGQSYEQYV. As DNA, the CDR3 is TGTGCCAGCAGCTCGCGCGGGGGGCAGTCCTACGAGCAGTACGTC.

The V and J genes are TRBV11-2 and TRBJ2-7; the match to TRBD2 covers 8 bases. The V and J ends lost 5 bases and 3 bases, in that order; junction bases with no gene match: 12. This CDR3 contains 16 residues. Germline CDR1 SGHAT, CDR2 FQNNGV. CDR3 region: CASSTRISGVYYEQYF. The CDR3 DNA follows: TGTGCCAGCAGCACTAGAATTAGCGGGGTCTACTACGAGCAGTACTTC.

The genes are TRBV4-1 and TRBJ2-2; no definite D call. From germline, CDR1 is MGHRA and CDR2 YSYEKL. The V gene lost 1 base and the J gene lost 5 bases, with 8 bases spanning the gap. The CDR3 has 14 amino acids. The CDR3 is CASSQVGPTGELFF. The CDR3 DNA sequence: TGCGCCAGCAGCCAAGTTGGCCCAACCGGGGAGCTGTTTTTT.

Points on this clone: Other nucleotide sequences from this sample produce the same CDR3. The DNA for the CDR3 is TGTGCCAGTAGCGCACAGGGGTTTTCACCCCTCCACTTT. Amino acid sequence: CASSAQGFSPLHF. The rearrangement joins TRBV3-1 (or the pseudogene TRBV3-2) to TRBJ1-6, with 7 bases lining up with TRBD1. Looked up from germline, CDR1 is LGHDT and CDR2 is YNNKEL (reference sequence). The J segment lost 9 bases and the V segment lost 9 bases, leaving 8 bases of the junction unmatched. The CDR3 covers 13 residues.

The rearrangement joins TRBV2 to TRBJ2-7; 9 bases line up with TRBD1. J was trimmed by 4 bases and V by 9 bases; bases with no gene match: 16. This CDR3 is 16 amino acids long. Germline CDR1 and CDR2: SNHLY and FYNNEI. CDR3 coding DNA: TGTGCCAGTTCCCCGGGGAGGACAGGGGAGTTGTACGAGCAGTACGTC. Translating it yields CASSPGRTGELYEQYV.

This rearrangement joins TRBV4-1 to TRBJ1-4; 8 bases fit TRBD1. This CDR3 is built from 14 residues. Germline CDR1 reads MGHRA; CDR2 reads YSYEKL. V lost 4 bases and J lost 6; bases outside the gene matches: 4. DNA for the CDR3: TGCGCCAGCAGCCTGCAGGACAGGGATGAAAAACTGTTTTTT. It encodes CASSLQDRDEKLFF.

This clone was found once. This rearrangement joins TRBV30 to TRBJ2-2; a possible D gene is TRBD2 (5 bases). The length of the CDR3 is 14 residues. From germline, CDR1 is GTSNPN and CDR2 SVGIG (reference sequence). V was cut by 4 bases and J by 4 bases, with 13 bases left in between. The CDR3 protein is CAWTTRSGTGELFF. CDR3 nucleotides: TGTGCCTGGACCACTAGGTCGGGCACCGGGGAGCTGTTTTTT.

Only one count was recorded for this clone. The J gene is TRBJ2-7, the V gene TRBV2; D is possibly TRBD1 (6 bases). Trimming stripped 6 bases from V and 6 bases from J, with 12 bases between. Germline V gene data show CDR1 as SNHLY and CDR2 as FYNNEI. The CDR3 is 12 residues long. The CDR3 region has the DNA TGTGCCAGCAGCGATACAGGGCTCGAGCAGTACTTC. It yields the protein CASSDTGLEQYF.

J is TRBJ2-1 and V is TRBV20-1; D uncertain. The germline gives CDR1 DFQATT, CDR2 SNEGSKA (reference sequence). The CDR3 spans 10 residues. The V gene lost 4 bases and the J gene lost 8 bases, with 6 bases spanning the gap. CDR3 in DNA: TGCAGTGCTACTCAGGATGAGCAGTTCTTC. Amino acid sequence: CSATQDEQFF.

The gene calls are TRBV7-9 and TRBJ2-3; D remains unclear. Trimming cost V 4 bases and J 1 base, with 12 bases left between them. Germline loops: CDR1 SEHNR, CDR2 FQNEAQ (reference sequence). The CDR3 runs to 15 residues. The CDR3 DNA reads TGTGCCAGCAGCTCTTGGCCCGAGGGCACAGATACGCAGTATTTT. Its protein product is CASSSWPEGTDTQYF.

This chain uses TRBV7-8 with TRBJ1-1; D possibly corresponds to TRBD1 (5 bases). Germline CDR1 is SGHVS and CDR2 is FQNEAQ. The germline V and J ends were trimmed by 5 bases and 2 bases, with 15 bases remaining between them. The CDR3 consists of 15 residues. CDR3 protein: CASSPGGGINTEAFF. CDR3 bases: TGTGCCAGCAGCCCCGGGGGAGGGATTAACACTGAAGCTTTCTTT.

Written as DNA, the CDR3 is TGTGCCAGCAGCTCAATACGGGTGAGCTACGAGCAGTACGTC. Translating it yields CASSSIRVSYEQYV. The chain uses TRBV5-5 and TRBJ2-7; D call uncertain. The CDR3 contains 14 residues. Trimming removed 3 bases from V and 3 bases from J, with 13 bases in between. The germline CDR1 and CDR2 sequences are SGHKS and YYEKEE (reference sequence).

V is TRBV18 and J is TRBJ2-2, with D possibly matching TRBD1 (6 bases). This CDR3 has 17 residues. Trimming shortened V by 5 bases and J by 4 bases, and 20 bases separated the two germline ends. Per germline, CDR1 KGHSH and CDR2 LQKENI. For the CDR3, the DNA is TGTGCCAGCTCAGCGACCGGGACACTTATATCCACCGGGGAGCTGTTTTTT. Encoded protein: CASSATGTLISTGELFF.

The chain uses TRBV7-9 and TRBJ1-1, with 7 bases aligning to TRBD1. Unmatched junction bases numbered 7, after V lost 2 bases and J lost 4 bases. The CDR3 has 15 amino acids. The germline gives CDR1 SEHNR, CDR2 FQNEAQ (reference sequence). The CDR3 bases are TGTGCCAGCAGCTTATTCGATGCAGGGGGCACTGAAGCTTTCTTT. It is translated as CASSLFDAGGTEAFF.